The 10 T cell receptor beta chains in this list originate from one sample, sequenced in a study of somatic mutations in cytotoxic T cells in rheumatoid arthritis. Data came from immunoSEQ multiplex PCR; TCRdb stores just in-frame clones and leaves some out. Among 6,500 to 9,000 clones, about 77% were seen once, and the ten largest hold over 35%. Sequencing was done on a sample of CD8+ T cells sorted from blood. Source of these receptors: an adult with rheumatoid arthritis.

This sequence joins TRBV28 and TRBJ2-5, with 9 bases lining up with TRBD2. CDR3 length: 16 residues. Germline loops: CDR1 MDHEN, CDR2 SYDVKM. With V trimmed by 4 bases and J by 3 bases, 9 bases remained unmatched. The CDR3: CASSSPVRGGKETQYF. The CDR3 bases are TGTGCCAGCAGTTCTCCTGTGCGGGGGGGTAAAGAGACCCAGTACTTC.

This clone was counted between two and nine times. The rearrangement joins TRBV29-1 to TRBJ2-1; 10 bases agree with TRBD1. This CDR3 is 15 amino acids long. V was pared by 3 bases and J by 6 bases, with 8 bases of the junction left unmatched. CDR1 is SQVTM, CDR2 ANQGSEA, per germline. The DNA of the CDR3 is TGCAGCGTTGAGTGGGGGACAGGGGACTCCAATGAGCAGTTCTTC. Translating it yields CSVEWGTGDSNEQFF.

The rearrangement links TRBV6-4 to TRBJ2-3, with a tentative D call TRBD2 (5 bases). The V gene lost 4 bases and the J gene lost 0 bases, with 8 bases spanning the gap. The CDR3 has 14 residues. CDR1 is MRHNA, CDR2 SNTAGT, per germline. The CDR3 spells CASSAEASTDTQYF. CDR3 bases: TGTGCCAGCAGTGCGGAGGCTAGCACAGATACGCAGTATTTT.

This sequence joins TRBV5-1 and TRBJ1-1; D gene unclear. V was cut by 1 base and J by 0 bases, with 7 bases left in between. The CDR3 extends over 14 amino acids. Germline CDR1 and CDR2: SGHRS and YFSETQ. The chain's CDR3 is CASSLRLMNTEAFF. CDR3 DNA sequence: TGCGCCAGCAGCTTGAGACTTATGAACACTGAAGCTTTCTTT.

This chain joins TRBV9 and TRBJ2-1; D gene unclear. The germline V and J ends were trimmed by 0 bases and 3 bases, with 4 bases remaining between them. CDR3 length: 13 amino acids. CDR1 is SGDLS and CDR2 is YYNGEE in the germline V gene. This chain's CDR3 is CASSVGDYNEQFF. In DNA, the CDR3 is TGTGCCAGCAGCGTAGGTGACTACAATGAGCAGTTCTTC.

J is TRBJ2-3 and V is TRBV15; D not certain. Trimming cost V 3 bases and J 1 base, with 8 bases left between them. Germline CDR1 reads LNHNV; CDR2 reads YYDKDF (reference sequence). This CDR3 is 14 amino acids long. CDR3 in DNA: TGTGCCACCAGCAGCTACGCAGGCACAGATACGCAGTATTTT. It yields the protein CATSSYAGTDTQYF.

The V call is TRBV6-4, the J call TRBJ2-1; 9 bases are a match to TRBD1. The trim removed 3 bases at V and 14 bases at J, leaving 14 bases unmatched. Germline CDR1 is MRHNA and CDR2 is SNTAGT. The CDR3 covers 15 residues. CDR3 loop: CASSEPGQGPRKKFF. The CDR3 bases are TGTGCCAGCAGTGAACCCGGACAGGGGCCCCGAAAGAAGTTCTTC.

J is TRBJ1-2 and V is TRBV27, with 7 bases identical to TRBD1. V lost 3 bases, J lost 6 bases, and 7 bases stayed unmatched. CDR3 length: 14 residues. Germline CDR1 is MNHEY and CDR2 is SMNVEV (reference sequence). The CDR3 protein is CASSLDRRLNGYTF. Written as DNA, the CDR3 is TGTGCCAGCAGTTTGGACAGGCGACTTAATGGCTACACCTTC.

In this sample, this clone turned up once. This rearrangement joins TRBV5-1 to TRBJ2-3; 13 bases map to TRBD2. The V and J ends lost 4 bases and 1 base, in that order; junction bases with no gene match: 3. Germline CDR1 reads SGHRS; CDR2 reads YFSETQ. This CDR3 is 16 amino acids long. DNA of the CDR3: TGCGCCAGCAGCGACGGGACTAGCGGGGGCACAGATACGCAGTATTTT. This codes for CASSDGTSGGTDTQYF.

V usage is TRBV15 and J usage is TRBJ2-7; 11 nucleotides align to TRBD2. Germline CDR1 and CDR2: LNHNV and YYDKDF (reference sequence). There are 15 residues in the CDR3. V lost 9 bases to trimming and J lost 1 base; unmatched junction nucleotides: 8. The CDR3 region has the DNA TGTGCCACAAAGTACCTAGCGGGAGGTTCCTACGAGCAGTACTTC. This codes for CATKYLAGGSYEQYF.